This record looks at one T cell receptor beta chain sequence and its context. As yet, its antigen is unknown. It was cDNA, reverse transcribed from extracted RNA, that served as the sequencing template. Clones were read by immunoSEQ multiplex PCR, and TCRdb kept only the in-frame ones, dropping some. The table lists 90,000 to 100,000 clones, more than 55% of them singletons. Germline CDR1 reads SNHLY; CDR2 reads FYNNEI. CDR3 length: 16 amino acids. The V and J ends lost 7 bases and 0 bases respectively, with 19 bases between them. The data belong to a study of CD8+ T cells in alopecia areata. Study context: Tofacitinib treatment spanned 6 to 18 months, with 6 months off drug afterward. Study-wide points: Researchers reported that TCR sharing among patients proved less clear than in mice, possibly HLA-linked. Compared with normal scalp, lesional scalp had higher clonality and more expanded CD8+ clones.

The treatment is: oral pan-JAK inhibitor, 5-10 mg twice daily. The material was CD8+ T cells sorted from blood, obtained at week 4, from a patient treated with tofacitinib. The TCR comes from a human donor with alopecia areata. The chain joins TRBV2 to TRBJ2-7; maybe TRBD1 (6 bases). The CDR3 coding sequence is TGTGCCAGCAATAATTGGTCTACAGGGACCTCCTACGAGCAGTACTTC. Encoded protein: CASNNWSTGTSYEQYF. The full variable domain, with the rest looked up from reference TRBV2 and TRBJ2-7, is EPEVTQTPSHQVTQMGQEVILRCVPISNHLYFYWYRQILGQKVEFLVSFYNNEISEKSEIFDDQFSVERPDGSNFTLKIRSTKLEDSAMYFCASNNWSTGTSYEQYFGPGTRLTVT.